This is a list of T cell receptor beta chains from one sample in a study of blood T cell repertoires in COVID-19. The protocol was immunoSEQ multiplex PCR, while the TCRdb copy is restricted to in-frame clones and leaves out a portion. The data show 310,000 or so clones, 70% to 90% seen once. What was sequenced was peripheral blood. The receptors stem from a woman in her thirties who had recovered from COVID-19. The CDR3 runs from the conserved cysteine through the conserved F or W. The order of the fields is J gene, V gene, D gene, clone size, CDR3 DNA, CDR3 protein. The D gene is left open where the match is weak. Some rows mark clone size as missing; the rest say once, few, many or name a class of expanded clone.

>TRBJ1-1|TRBV11-2|TRBD1|NA
TGTGCCAGCAGCTTAAAGGGAGACAGGGGAAGGGGCACTGAAGCTTTCTTT
CASSLKGDRGRGTEAFF
>TRBJ1-2|TRBV27|NA|NA
TGTGCCAGCAGTTTAAATCGAGGGAACTATGGCTACACCTTC
CASSLNRGNYGYTF
>TRBJ2-7|TRBV2|TRBD2|NA
TGTGCCAGCAGCGAACTGGCTAGCGGGAGTTACGAGCAGTACTTC
CASSELASGSYEQYF
>TRBJ2-2|TRBV30|TRBD1|NA
TGTGCCTGGAGTGGGGGACAGCGAAACACCGGGGAGCTGTTTTTT
CAWSGGQRNTGELFF
>TRBJ1-3|TRBV12-3/TRBV12-4|TRBD1|NA
TGTGCCAGCAGAATTAAGGGGGCGGCCATATATTTT
CASRIKGAAIYF
>TRBJ2-7|TRBV5-6|TRBD2|NA
TGTGCCAGCAGCCCGGGACTAGCGGGGGGTTACGAGCAGTACTTC
CASSPGLAGGYEQYF
>TRBJ2-7|TRBV9|TRBD2|NA
TGTGCCAGCAGCGTAGGAACTAGCGGGATATACACTTCCTACGAGCAGTACTTC
CASSVGTSGIYTSYEQYF
>TRBJ1-1|TRBV5-1|NA|few
TGCGCCAGCAGCTTGCAGGAGAACACTGAAGCTTTCTTT
CASSLQENTEAFF
>TRBJ1-2|TRBV5-1|TRBD1|few
TGCGCCAGCATCCCCGTTCCCGGGACAGGGGTAGGCTACACCTTC
CASIPVPGTGVGYTF
>TRBJ1-6|TRBV19|NA|NA
TGTGCCAGTAGTTCCGCCATGGGGCCCTATAATTCACCCCTCCACTTT
CASSSAMGPYNSPLHF
>TRBJ2-3|TRBV19|NA|NA
TGTGCCAGTAGTGCCGGGTCCTTGGCAGATACGCAGTATTTT
CASSAGSLADTQYF
>TRBJ1-2|TRBV6-5|NA|NA
TGTGCCAGCAGTTACTCGATGCGGGAGTCCTCCTATGGCTACACCTTC
CASSYSMRESSYGYTF
>TRBJ2-1|TRBV6-2/TRBV6-3|NA|NA
TGTGCCAGCAGTTTCCGTAGCCTATACAATGAGCAGTTCTTC
CASSFRSLYNEQFF
>TRBJ2-1|TRBV6-6|NA|NA
TGTGCCAGCAGGGACTTACGCTCCGAATACAATGAGCAGTTCTTC
CASRDLRSEYNEQFF
>TRBJ1-5|TRBV29-1|TRBD1|NA
TGCAGCGCACGACAGGGCGATCAGCCCCAGCATTTT
CSARQGDQPQHF
>TRBJ2-5|TRBV4-1|NA|NA
TGCGCCAGCAGCCAAGACGGAGAAGAGACCCAGTACTTC
CASSQDGEETQYF
>TRBJ2-2|TRBV29-1|TRBD2|NA
TGCAGCGCCCGACTAGCGGGAAACACCGGGGAGCTGTTTTTT
CSARLAGNTGELFF
>TRBJ2-1|TRBV11-1|NA|NA
TGTGCCAGCAGCTTTCCCCGGGAAGGTGGAAATGAGCAGTTCTTC
CASSFPREGGNEQFF
>TRBJ1-2|TRBV30|NA|NA
TGTGCCTGGAGTTACGGAGACTATGGCTACACCTTC
CAWSYGDYGYTF
>TRBJ1-3|TRBV5-3|TRBD1|NA
TGTGCCAGAAGCTTCGGGGACAGTACCTCTGGAAACACCATATATTTT
CARSFGDSTSGNTIYF
>TRBJ2-3|TRBV19|NA|NA
TGTGCCAGTAGTATTCGGGCAGGGAATACAGATACGCAGTATTTT
CASSIRAGNTDTQYF
>TRBJ1-6|TRBV6-5|NA|NA
TGTGCCACCCTCTTCAGGGGATCCTATAATTCACCCCTCCACTTT
CATLFRGSYNSPLHF
>TRBJ2-1|TRBV18|TRBD2|NA
TGTGCCAGCTCACCGGGCGGGGGGGCGAGGAATGAGCAGTTCTTC
CASSPGGGARNEQFF
>TRBJ2-1|TRBV9|NA|NA
TGTGCCAGCAGCGTGGGGGGACCGTTTGAGCAGTTCTTC
CASSVGGPFEQFF
>TRBJ1-2|TRBV19|TRBD1|NA
TGTGCCAGTAGCTGGGGGACAGGTCCTGGCTACACCTTC
CASSWGTGPGYTF
>TRBJ2-7|TRBV29-1|TRBD2|few
TGCAGCGCCCTAGCGGAAAGCTCCTACGAGCAGTACTTC
CSALAESSYEQYF
>TRBJ2-1|TRBV24-1|TRBD2|NA
TGTGCCACCAGTGATTTAACTAGCGGGATACGAGAGCAGTTCTTC
CATSDLTSGIREQFF
>TRBJ2-7|TRBV5-4|TRBD1|NA
TGTGCCAGCAGCTCAAGACAGGGTTACGAGCAGTACTTC
CASSSRQGYEQYF
>TRBJ1-5|TRBV12-3/TRBV12-4|TRBD1|NA
TGTGCCAGCAGTCAACAGGGGGTTCAGCCCCAGCATTTT
CASSQQGVQPQHF
>TRBJ1-1|TRBV4-1|NA|NA
TGCGCCAGCAGCCAAGGGGCAGGGTGGAACACTGAAGCTTTCTTT
CASSQGAGWNTEAFF
>TRBJ1-6|TRBV6-1|TRBD1|few
TGTGCCAGCAGTGAGGGGACAGGGATTTCACCCCTCCACTTT
CASSEGTGISPLHF
>TRBJ2-7|TRBV10-2|NA|NA
TGCGCCAGCAGTGAGGCGGCGGCCTACGAGCAGTACTTC
CASSEAAAYEQYF
>TRBJ1-2|TRBV12-3/TRBV12-4|NA|NA
TGTGCCAGCAGTTTAGACCCCGGCTATGGCTACACCTTC
CASSLDPGYGYTF
>TRBJ2-1|TRBV5-6|NA|NA
TGTGCCAGCAGCCGTAATGTGGGGCAGGGCAAACAGTTCTTC
CASSRNVGQGKQFF
>TRBJ2-2|TRBV19|NA|once
TGTGCCAGTAGTATAGGGGGGCCTCAGGGCACCGGGGAGCTGTTTTTT
CASSIGGPQGTGELFF
>TRBJ2-3|TRBV5-1|TRBD1|NA
TGCGCCAGCAGCTTGGGGGCCGGACAGGGAGGCACAGATACGCAGTATTTT
CASSLGAGQGGTDTQYF
>TRBJ2-3|TRBV12-3/TRBV12-4|NA|NA
TGTGCCAGCAGTTCTAGCACAGATACGCAGTATTTT
CASSSSTDTQYF
>TRBJ2-7|TRBV19|TRBD2|NA
TGTGCCTCGCGGGGGGACTACGAGCAGTACTTC
CASRGDYEQYF
>TRBJ2-2|TRBV5-6|TRBD2|NA
TGTGCCAGCAGCTTGCTGCGGGGGACCGGGGAGCTGTTTTTT
CASSLLRGTGELFF
>TRBJ1-2|TRBV12-3/TRBV12-4|TRBD1|NA
TGTGCCAGCAACCGGGACAGGGGGAGTGGCTACACCTTC
CASNRDRGSGYTF
>TRBJ2-4|TRBV3-1/TRBV3-2|TRBD1|NA
TGTGCCAGCAGCCAAGTGACAGGGTTCTTTCAGTACTTC
CASSQVTGFFQYF
>TRBJ2-3|TRBV30|TRBD2|NA
TGTGCCTGGTCACTAGCGGGGGGGTACACAGATACGCAGTATTTT
CAWSLAGGYTDTQYF
>TRBJ2-7|TRBV2|NA|NA
TGTGCCAGCGCCGGACTCTACGAGCAGTACTTC
CASAGLYEQYF
>TRBJ1-1|TRBV3-1/TRBV3-2|NA|NA
TGTGCCAGCAGCCTCCGGTTTAACACTGAAGCTTTCTTT
CASSLRFNTEAFF
>TRBJ2-5|TRBV4-3|TRBD1|NA
TGCGCCAGCAGCCAGGGGACAGGGTACTCCAAAGAGACCCAGTACTTC
CASSQGTGYSKETQYF
>TRBJ2-7|TRBV7-2|NA|NA
TGTGCCAGCAGCTCCTTCCTCTACGAGCAGTACTTC
CASSSFLYEQYF
>TRBJ2-7|TRBV10-3|NA|NA
TGTGCCATCTTCGCAGAGGGGGCCTACGAGCAGTACTTC
CAIFAEGAYEQYF
>TRBJ2-1|TRBV7-9|NA|NA
TGTGCCAGCAGCCCACTAGCCCATCTATCAGATGAGCAGTTCTTC
CASSPLAHLSDEQFF
>TRBJ2-1|TRBV4-2|NA|NA
TGTGCCAGCAGCCAGCCGAGGGGGGAGCAGTTCTTC
CASSQPRGEQFF
>TRBJ2-5|TRBV6-6|TRBD2|once
TGTGCCAGCAGTGACCCAGCGGGGGGGCTTGAGACCCAGTACTTC
CASSDPAGGLETQYF
>TRBJ2-1|TRBV4-1|TRBD1|once
TGCGCCAGCAGCCAAGATCCGGGACAGGTATACAATGAGCAGTTCTTC
CASSQDPGQVYNEQFF
>TRBJ2-1|TRBV9|NA|NA
TGTGCCAGCAGCGTAGAACTTTGGAGTGAGCAGTTCTTC
CASSVELWSEQFF
>TRBJ2-7|TRBV7-9|TRBD2|once
TGTGCCAGCAGCCCCCCCTGGGAGCGGGAGTTGTACGAGCAGTACTTC
CASSPPWERELYEQYF
>TRBJ2-1|TRBV7-2|NA|few
TGTGCCAGCAGCACCGGGGGAGGTATAGCGAAAGGCAATGAGCAGTTCTTC
CASSTGGGIAKGNEQFF
>TRBJ1-1|TRBV4-1|TRBD1|NA
TGCGCCAGCAGCCTCAACCTTATTACTTTGACAGGGGGGCGCACTGAAGCTTTCTTT
CASSLNLITLTGGRTEAFF